The next 17 T cell receptor beta chains were all read from a single sample in a study of control samples from healthy donors and cancer patients (dated by TCRdb to between 2020 and 2021). Library construction relied on the immunoSEQ multiplex PCR assay. This immuneACCESS table, as held by TCRdb, lists in-frame sequences with V and J called but not all clones. Of the missing ones, under half trace to an unresolved V gene in checked studies; the others have no known cause. The sample table contains around 170,000 clones; only one count was recorded for roughly 92% of them. The ten biggest clones cover about 1.4% of the sample. Sequencing input: blood. Source of these receptors: a man aged 25-45 years in good health.

The gene calls are TRBV18 and TRBJ1-4, with TRBD1 identical over 11 bases. The CDR3 extends over 15 amino acids. Germline CDR1 and CDR2: KGHSH and LQKENI. The V gene end was trimmed by 3 bases and the J gene end by 4 bases; junction bases not matched to a gene: 1. The CDR3 DNA is TGTGCCAGCTCACCTGGGACAGGGGGTAATGAAAAACTGTTTTTT. This sequence encodes CASSPGTGGNEKLFF.

The V call is TRBV28, the J call TRBJ2-7; 10 nucleotides match TRBD2. CDR3 length: 15 residues. Germline values: CDR1 MDHEN, CDR2 SYDVKM. Germline trimming cut 5 bases from V and 5 bases from J; bases unmatched to any gene: 9. The DNA of the CDR3 is TGTGCCAGCAGTCCCAGGGGACTAGCGTTTGACGAGCAGTACTTC. This codes for CASSPRGLAFDEQYF.

The V gene is TRBV30, the J gene TRBJ2-3; D may match TRBD1 or TRBD2 (6 bases each). Germline CDR1 GTSNPN, CDR2 SVGIG (reference sequence). This CDR3 is built from 14 residues. V was pared by 0 bases and J by 1 base, with 8 bases between. The CDR3 DNA follows: TGTGCCTGGAGTGTGGGGGGCGGCACAGATACGCAGTATTTT. The encoded protein is CAWSVGGGTDTQYF. The full variable domain, completed using reference TRBV30 and TRBJ2-3, is SQTIHQWPATLVQPVGSPLSLECTVEGTSNPNLYWYRQAAGRGLQLLFYSVGIGQISSEVPQNLSASRPQDRQFILSSKKLLLSDSGFYLCAWSVGGGTDTQYFGPGTRLTVL.

J is TRBJ2-1 and V is TRBV30; the D gene is possibly TRBD2 (6 bases). Trimming stripped 2 bases from V and 3 bases from J, with 11 bases between. CDR1 is GTSNPN and CDR2 is SVGIG in the germline V gene (reference sequence). The CDR3 extends over 14 amino acids. The CDR3 sequence: CAWSSGSDYNEQFF. The CDR3 DNA reads as TGTGCCTGGAGTTCCGGGAGCGACTACAATGAGCAGTTCTTC.

This rearrangement joins TRBV7-9 to TRBJ1-2; 7 bases line up with TRBD1. V trimming: 5 bases; J trimming: 8 bases; junction bases outside the gene matches: 8. This CDR3 has 13 amino acids. Germline assignment: CDR1 SEHNR and CDR2 FQNEAQ (reference sequence). CDR3 sequence reads: CASSPQGGTGYTF. The DNA for the CDR3 is TGTGCCAGCAGCCCCCAGGGGGGGACAGGCTACACCTTC.

The V and J genes are TRBV5-1 and TRBJ1-6; TRBD1 matches 7 bases. The CDR3 loop spans 15 amino acids. With V trimmed by 2 bases and J by 7 bases, 6 bases remained unmatched. Germline CDR1 SGHRS, CDR2 YFSETQ. The CDR3 region has the DNA TGCGCCAGCAGCTTATGGGGACAGACAAATTCACCCCTCCACTTT. Its translation is CASSLWGQTNSPLHF.

This chain links TRBV28 with TRBJ1-2; unclear D gene. Germline CDR1 MDHEN, CDR2 SYDVKM. The CDR3 covers 12 residues. Trimming removed 4 bases at V and 0 bases at J, with 3 bases between. CDR3 nucleotide sequence: TGTGCCAGCAGTTGGGCTAACTATGGCTACACCTTC. It yields the protein CASSWANYGYTF.

This clone was seen once. The chain links TRBV11-2 to TRBJ1-1; possible D gene TRBD1, 5 bases. With 3 bases removed from V and 3 bases from J, the gap between germline ends came to 14 bases. The germline gives CDR1 SGHAT, CDR2 FQNNGV. This CDR3 has 15 amino acids. The CDR3 is CASSFFGAEDTEAFF. The CDR3 bases are TGTGCCAGCAGCTTCTTTGGGGCCGAGGACACTGAAGCTTTCTTT.

The chain links TRBV5-1 to TRBJ1-1; 7 bases line up with TRBD1. Germline loops: CDR1 SGHRS, CDR2 YFSETQ. Germline trimming cut 0 bases from V and 5 bases from J; bases unmatched to any gene: 10. This CDR3 spans 16 amino acids. The DNA of the CDR3 is TGCGCCAGCAGCTTGGAACAGGGGCTTGTCGGGACTGAAGCTTTCTTT. The encoded protein is CASSLEQGLVGTEAFF.

The chain employs TRBV5-1 and TRBJ2-7; 7 positions agree with TRBD2. Germline CDR1 SGHRS, CDR2 YFSETQ. This CDR3 comprises 14 residues. J gave up 2 bases and V 4 bases, and 6 bases lay outside the gene matches. The CDR3 region is CASSTLGGTYEQYF. In nucleotides, the CDR3 is TGCGCCAGCAGCACCCTCGGGGGGACCTACGAGCAGTACTTC. Looking up the rest from reference TRBV5-1 and TRBJ2-7 gives the full variable domain: KAGVTQTPRYLIKTRGQQVTLSCSPISGHRSVSWYQQTPGQGLQFLFEYFSETQRNKGNFPGRFSGRQFSNSRSEMNVSTLELGDSALYLCASSTLGGTYEQYFGPGTRLTVT.

CDR3 protein: CASSFGGRGNEQFF. The CDR3 DNA follows: TGTGCCAGCAGCTTTGGGGGGAGGGGCAATGAGCAGTTCTTC. V and J are TRBV7-2 and TRBJ2-1; 7 nucleotides agree with TRBD2. CDR1 SGHTA and CDR2 FQGNSA come from the germline V gene. The CDR3 is 14 amino acids. Trimming took 3 bases from V and 6 from J; bases not matched to a gene: 5.

This chain connects TRBV7-2 to TRBJ2-1; D could derive from TRBD1 or TRBD2 (5 bases each). The CDR3 is made up of 13 amino acids. Germline V CDR1 and CDR2: SGHTA, FQGNSA. V lost 8 bases, J lost 6 bases, and 14 bases lay in between. Here the CDR3 reads CASDPGTGNEQFF. As DNA, the CDR3 is TGTGCCAGCGACCCGGGGACGGGCAATGAGCAGTTCTTC.

The chain recombines TRBV3-1 (or the pseudogene TRBV3-2) with TRBJ1-3; no firm D call. From germline, CDR1 is LGHDT and CDR2 YNNKEL (reference sequence). This CDR3 has 14 residues. V lost 3 bases, J lost 0 bases, and 6 bases lay in between. CDR3 protein: CASSHTDSGNTIYF. Written as DNA, the CDR3 is TGTGCCAGCAGCCACACCGACTCTGGAAACACCATATATTTT.

The V call is TRBV13, the J call TRBJ1-5; 8 bases are shared with TRBD1. The CDR3 is 15 residues long. The V gene end was trimmed by 5 bases and the J gene end by 3 bases; junction bases not matched to a gene: 6. Germline CDR1 and CDR2: PRHDT and FYEKMQ (reference sequence). CDR3 nucleotides: TGTGCCAGCAGCATCGGGACAGGCTACAATCAGCCCCAGCATTTT. It encodes CASSIGTGYNQPQHF.

J is TRBJ1-5 and V is TRBV4-2; no reliable D call. V was cut by 0 bases and J by 5 bases, with 5 bases left in between. The germline gives CDR1 LGHNA, CDR2 YNFKEQ. The CDR3 runs 13 residues. The CDR3 spells CASSQDLHQPQHF. In DNA form, the CDR3 reads TGTGCCAGCAGCCAAGATCTTCATCAGCCCCAGCATTTT.

J is TRBJ1-6 and V is TRBV3-1 (or the pseudogene TRBV3-2); 8 positions match TRBD1. The V gene's germline CDR1 is LGHDT and CDR2 YNNKEL (reference sequence). CDR3 size: 15 residues. The J segment lost 9 bases and the V segment lost 0 bases, leaving 4 bases of the junction unmatched. This CDR3 reads CASSQEDRDLSPLHF. CDR3 DNA: TGTGCCAGCAGCCAAGAGGACAGGGACCTTTCACCCCTCCACTTT.

The chain uses TRBV2 and TRBJ2-7, with TRBD2 identical over 12 bases. The CDR3 has 18 residues. Germline-derived CDR1 and CDR2 are SNHLY and FYNNEI. The V gene end was trimmed by 6 bases and the J gene end by 4 bases; junction bases not matched to a gene: 16. The CDR3 bases are TGTGCCAGCAGGGTAACATCCCTTGGGACTAGCGGGTTATACGAGCAGTACTTC. Its protein is CASRVTSLGTSGLYEQYF.